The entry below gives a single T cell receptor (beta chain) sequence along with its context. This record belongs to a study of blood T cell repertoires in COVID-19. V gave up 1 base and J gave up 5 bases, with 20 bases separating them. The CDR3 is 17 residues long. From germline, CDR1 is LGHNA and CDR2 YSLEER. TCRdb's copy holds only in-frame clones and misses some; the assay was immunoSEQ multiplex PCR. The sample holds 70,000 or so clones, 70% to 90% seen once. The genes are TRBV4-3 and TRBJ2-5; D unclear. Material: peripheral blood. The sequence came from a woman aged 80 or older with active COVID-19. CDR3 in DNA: TGCGCCAGCAGCCAAGCGAATACTGCCAACGTGGTGGAGACCCAGTACTTC. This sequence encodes CASSQANTANVVETQYF.